This TCR beta chain was recovered during a study of STAT5B mutations in CD4+ large granular lymphocyte leukemia. Using immunoSEQ multiplex PCR, the repertoire was profiled, and TCRdb retains in-frame clones only, with some absent. Altogether about 30,000 clones are present, about 85% being singletons, with the ten largest covering around 3.5%. The CDR3 totals 14 residues. V shed 6 bases and J shed 1 base, with 9 bases lying between them. Germline CDR1 MNHEY, CDR2 SVGAGI. This clonotype was sampled from a human donor in good health. The material sequenced was CD4+ T cells from blood buffy coats. The gene calls are TRBV6-5 and TRBJ1-4; D gene ambiguous. CDR3 nucleotides: TGTGCCAGCAGCGTGACGCTAACTAATGAAAAACTGTTTTTT. Translated, it gives CASSVTLTNEKLFF.